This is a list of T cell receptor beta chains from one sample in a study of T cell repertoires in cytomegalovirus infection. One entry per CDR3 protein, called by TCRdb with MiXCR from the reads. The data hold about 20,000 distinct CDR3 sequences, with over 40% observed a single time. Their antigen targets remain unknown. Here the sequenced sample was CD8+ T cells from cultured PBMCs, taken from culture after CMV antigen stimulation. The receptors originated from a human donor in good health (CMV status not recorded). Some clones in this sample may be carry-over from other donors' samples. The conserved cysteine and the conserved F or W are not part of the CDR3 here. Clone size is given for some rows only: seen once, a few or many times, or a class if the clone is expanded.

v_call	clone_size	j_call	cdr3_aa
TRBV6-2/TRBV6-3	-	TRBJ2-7	ASSYSRTGGNSYEQY
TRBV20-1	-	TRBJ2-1	SARVPEGATYNEQF
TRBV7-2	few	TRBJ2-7	ASSPQIRVLESSSSYEQY
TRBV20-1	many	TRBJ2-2	SARHGGAPGELF
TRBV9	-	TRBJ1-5	ASSVGGENQPQH
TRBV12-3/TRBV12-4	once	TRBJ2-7	ASSLVPRTYEQY
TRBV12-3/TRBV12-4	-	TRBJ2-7	ASSFMAEQY
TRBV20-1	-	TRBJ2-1	SADPLGGPSEQF
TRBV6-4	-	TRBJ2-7	ASRPGTGTSSYEQY
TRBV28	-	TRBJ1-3	ASSPGANTIY
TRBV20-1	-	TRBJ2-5	SAVLGETQY
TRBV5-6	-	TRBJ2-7	ASSLELYEQY
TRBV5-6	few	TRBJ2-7	ASSLGRRAGGTYEQY
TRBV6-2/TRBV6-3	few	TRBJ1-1	ASSYGTTEAF
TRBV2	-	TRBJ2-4	ASSGFRDTEAKNIQY
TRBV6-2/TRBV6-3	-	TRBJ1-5	ASSYPGRVVTDNQPQH
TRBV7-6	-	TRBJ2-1	ASGLAGDEQF
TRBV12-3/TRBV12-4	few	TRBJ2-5	ASSLSRLAGGIIH
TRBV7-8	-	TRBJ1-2	ASSLDPLYGYT
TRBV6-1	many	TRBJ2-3	ASRPRGFTDTQY
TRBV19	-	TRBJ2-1	TSSNRGPFNEQF
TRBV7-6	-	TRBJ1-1	ASSSTGGEDEAF
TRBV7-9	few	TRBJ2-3	ASSFLSADTQY
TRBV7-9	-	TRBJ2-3	ASSLDAGADTQY
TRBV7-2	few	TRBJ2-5	ASSTVFVQETQY
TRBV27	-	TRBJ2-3	ASSPRDYPQY
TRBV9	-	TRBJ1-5	ASSVGGYQPQH
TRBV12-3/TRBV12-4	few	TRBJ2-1	ASSLRGRYNEQF
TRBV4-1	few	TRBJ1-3	ASSQGTFSGNTIY